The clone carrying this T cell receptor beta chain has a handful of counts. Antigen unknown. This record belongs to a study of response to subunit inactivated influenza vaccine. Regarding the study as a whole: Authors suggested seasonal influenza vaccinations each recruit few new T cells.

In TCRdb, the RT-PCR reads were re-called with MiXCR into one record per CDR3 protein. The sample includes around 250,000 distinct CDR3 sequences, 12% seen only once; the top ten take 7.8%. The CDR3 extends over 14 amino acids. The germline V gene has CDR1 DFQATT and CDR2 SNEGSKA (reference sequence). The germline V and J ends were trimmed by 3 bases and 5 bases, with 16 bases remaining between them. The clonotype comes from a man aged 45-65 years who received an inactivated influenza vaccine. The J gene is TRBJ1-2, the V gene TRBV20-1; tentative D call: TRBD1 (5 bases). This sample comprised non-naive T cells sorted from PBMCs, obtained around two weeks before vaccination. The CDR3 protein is CSASSSTGGYGYTF. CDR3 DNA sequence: TGCAGTGCTAGTTCAAGTACAGGCGGATATGGCTACACCTTC.